One and the same sample provided the 26 T cell receptor beta chains below, sequenced in a study of control samples from healthy donors and cancer patients. The method was immunoSEQ multiplex PCR; TCRdb's version includes in-frame clones alone and lacks a portion of them. The data show more than 25,000 clones, with approximately 85% seen just once and 6.5% to 8% held by the top ten. The sequenced material came from PBMCs. Source of these receptors: an older woman with head and neck cancer.

The chain carries TRBV11-3 and TRBJ2-7, with D hard to call. The V gene's germline CDR1 is SGHNT and CDR2 YENEEA. Between the trimmed V and J ends, which lost 7 bases and 3 bases, there was a span of 13 bases. The CDR3 runs 13 residues. This CDR3 reads CASKGQVVYEQYF. The CDR3 DNA sequence: TGTGCCAGCAAGGGTCAGGTCGTCTACGAGCAGTACTTC.

The rearrangement links TRBV27 to TRBJ2-4; D is undetermined. Germline V lookup: CDR1 MNHEY, CDR2 SMNVEV (reference sequence). V shed 0 bases and J shed 0 bases, with 18 bases lying between them. This CDR3 region has 19 residues. For the CDR3, the DNA is TGTGCCAGCAGTTTATCCCCAAACGAATTAGCACTAGCCAAAAACATTCAGTACTTC. It specifies CASSLSPNELALAKNIQYF.

The rearrangement links TRBV30 to TRBJ2-7, with TRBD1 matching over 8 bases. Unmatched junction bases numbered 5, after V lost 3 bases and J lost 4 bases. CDR3 length: 13 amino acids. Germline V lookup: CDR1 GTSNPN, CDR2 SVGIG (reference sequence). The CDR3 here is CAWSWQGAYEQYF. The DNA for the CDR3 is TGTGCCTGGAGCTGGCAGGGGGCGTACGAGCAGTACTTC.

The CDR3 loop is CASTNREGGYTF. CDR3 DNA sequence: TGTGCCAGTACCAACAGGGAGGGAGGCTACACCTTC. The chain combines TRBV19 with TRBJ1-2; D perhaps matches TRBD1 (6 bases). CDR1 LNHDA and CDR2 SQIVND come from the germline V gene (reference sequence). The CDR3 spans 12 residues. With 7 bases removed from V and 8 bases from J, the gap between germline ends came to 14 bases.

The chain carries TRBV18 and TRBJ2-7, with 7 bases matching TRBD1. This CDR3 has 16 residues. The V and J ends lost 6 bases and 6 bases, in that order; junction bases with no gene match: 17. Looked up from germline, CDR1 is KGHSH and CDR2 is LQKENI. This CDR3 is CASSPGQNIRGIEQYF. Written as DNA, the CDR3 is TGTGCCAGCTCCCCGGGACAGAACATACGTGGCATCGAGCAGTACTTC.

V usage is TRBV19 and J usage is TRBJ2-1, with 16 bases fitting TRBD2. The CDR3 contains 15 residues. Germline values: CDR1 LNHDA, CDR2 SQIVND (reference sequence). Trimming took 10 bases from V and 9 from J; bases not matched to a gene: 9. The CDR3 DNA follows: TGTGCCACCTGGGGACTAGCGGGGGGGCAGGGTGAGCAGTTCTTC. It yields the protein CATWGLAGGQGEQFF.

This clone was detected only a few times. The gene calls are TRBV27 and TRBJ2-1, with D perhaps TRBD1 (6 bases). The CDR3 runs to 14 residues. Deletions cut 6 bases from V and 12 bases from J, with 21 bases between. CDR1 MNHEY and CDR2 SMNVEV come from the germline V gene (reference sequence). The CDR3 sequence: CASSLGQRASRQFF. The CDR3 DNA is TGTGCCAGCAGCCTAGGACAGAGGGCGTCGAGGCAGTTCTTC.

The CDR3 protein is CASSSWGLLQETQYF. As DNA, the CDR3 is TGTGCCAGTTCTTCTTGGGGGTTATTGCAAGAGACCCAGTACTTC. The V call is TRBV19, the J call TRBJ2-5; D is perhaps TRBD1 or TRBD2 (5 bases each). V lost 8 bases, J lost 2 bases, and 18 bases lay in between. This CDR3 region has 15 residues. CDR1 is LNHDA and CDR2 is SQIVND in the germline V gene (reference sequence).

DNA for the CDR3: TGCGCCAGCAGCCCACTAGGTGGGGCCAGGATCTACGAGCAGTACTTC. Translated, it gives CASSPLGGARIYEQYF. V gene TRBV5-1 combines with J gene TRBJ2-7; tentatively, D is TRBD1 or TRBD2 (5 bases each). Germline V CDR1 and CDR2: SGHRS, YFSETQ. The CDR3 covers 16 residues. V was clipped by 4 bases and J by 3 bases, with 20 bases between them.

In DNA, the CDR3 is TGTGCCAGCAGCTTGGGGTTCTCATCTAGTCGTCCGGCCTACGAGCAGTACTTC. This translates into CASSLGFSSSRPAYEQYF. The V call is TRBV5-5, the J call TRBJ2-7; D is uncertain. Germline V CDR1 and CDR2: SGHKS, YYEKEE (reference sequence). This CDR3 has 18 amino acids. V was cut by 0 bases and J by 2 bases, with 21 bases left in between.

The CDR3 is CASSRAGLAYNEQFF. In DNA form, the CDR3 reads TGTGCCAGCAGCCGGGCCGGACTAGCCTACAATGAGCAGTTCTTC. The V call is TRBV4-2, the J call TRBJ2-1; 7 nucleotides match TRBD2. CDR3 size: 15 residues. Germline V gene lookup returns CDR1 LGHNA and CDR2 YNFKEQ. Trimming took 4 bases from V and 2 from J; bases not matched to a gene: 5.

The chain combines TRBV24-1 with TRBJ1-5, with no clear D. This CDR3 is built from 14 residues. CDR1 and CDR2 (germline): KGHDR, SFDVKD. V was cut by 8 bases and J by 6 bases, with 16 bases left in between. For the CDR3, the DNA is TGTGCCACCATTCGCTACGGATCTCTTCAGCCCCAGCATTTT. This codes for CATIRYGSLQPQHF.

The chain's CDR3 is CASSFWTGTYEQYF. The CDR3 DNA sequence: TGTGCCAGCAGCTTTTGGACAGGGACCTACGAGCAGTACTTC. The chain is built from TRBV13 and TRBJ2-7; 8 bases agree with TRBD1. The V segment lost 3 bases and the J segment 2 bases; nucleotides outside the gene matches: 3. The CDR3 covers 14 residues. Germline assignment: CDR1 PRHDT and CDR2 FYEKMQ (reference sequence).

V and J are TRBV7-8 and TRBJ2-7, with 8 bases fitting TRBD2. The CDR3 runs to 15 residues. V trimming: 1 base; J trimming: 3 bases; junction bases outside the gene matches: 5. Per germline, CDR1 SGHVS and CDR2 FQNEAQ. The CDR3 sequence: CASSLEGTSVYEQYF. Written as DNA, the CDR3 is TGTGCCAGCAGCTTAGAAGGGACTAGTGTCTACGAGCAGTACTTC.

This clone appeared a single time. The gene calls are TRBV7-2 and TRBJ2-1, with 9 bases matching TRBD2. This CDR3 region has 17 residues. V trimming: 2 bases; J trimming: 1 base; junction bases outside the gene matches: 6. CDR1 and CDR2 from the germline V gene are SGHTA and FQGNSA. The CDR3, as DNA: TGTGCCAGCAGCTTAACGGGGGCGGGAGGGTCCTACAATGAGCAGTTCTTC. It yields the protein CASSLTGAGGSYNEQFF.

The chain links TRBV7-2 to TRBJ2-5; a weak D match, TRBD1 (6 bases). The CDR3 is 17 amino acids. From germline, CDR1 is SGHTA and CDR2 FQGNSA. Between the trimmed V and J ends, which lost 0 bases and 2 bases, there was a span of 16 bases. CDR3 DNA sequence: TGTGCCAGCAGCTTAGCTCTTGGCGACAGGAGACAAGAGACCCAGTACTTC. This sequence encodes CASSLALGDRRQETQYF.

This clone is deemed large. Written as DNA, the CDR3 is TGTGCCAGCAGCCTGCGAAAGGACAGGGGTATTAGTCGTGGCTACACCTTC. Translated, it gives CASSLRKDRGISRGYTF. The chain joins TRBV21-1 to TRBJ1-2; the D call TRBD1 from the table was never checked on the DNA. TRBV21-1 is listed as a pseudogene. CDR3 size: 17 residues.

The chain couples TRBV19 to TRBJ2-7, with 9 bases lining up with TRBD1. The CDR3 spans 15 residues. The germline V gene has CDR1 LNHDA and CDR2 SQIVND (reference sequence). The V and J ends lost 5 bases and 5 bases, in that order; junction bases with no gene match: 10. CDR3 loop: CASSVTGTGIDEQYF. The DNA for the CDR3 is TGTGCCAGTAGTGTGACCGGGACAGGGATCGACGAGCAGTACTTC.

The chain has TRBV27 and TRBJ2-1; no clear D. The CDR3 loop spans 16 amino acids. The germline CDR1 and CDR2 sequences are MNHEY and SMNVEV (reference sequence). V was shortened by 5 bases and J by 1 base, with 15 bases between the two germline ends. The CDR3 loop is CASSPYWGESYNEQFF. DNA for the CDR3: TGTGCCAGCAGTCCGTACTGGGGTGAGTCCTACAATGAGCAGTTCTTC.

The chain joins TRBV11-1 to TRBJ1-6; D call uncertain. CDR1 and CDR2 (germline): SGHAT, FQDESV (reference sequence). The V end was cut by 5 bases, the J end by 7 bases, with 15 bases between. The CDR3 is 15 amino acids. In DNA, the CDR3 is TGTGCCAGCAGCCCCCGCGGCAGTTTCAATTCACCCCTCCACTTT. Translating it yields CASSPRGSFNSPLHF.

By sample fraction, this clone is medium-sized. This chain uses TRBV24-1 with TRBJ2-1; tentative D call: TRBD1 (6 bases). The V gene lost 2 bases and the J gene lost 4 bases, with 20 bases spanning the gap. There are 18 residues in the CDR3. Germline loops: CDR1 KGHDR, CDR2 SFDVKD. This CDR3 is CATSDSTLDSGRYNEQFF. The CDR3 DNA reads as TGTGCCACCAGTGATTCGACGTTGGACAGCGGCCGGTACAATGAGCAGTTCTTC.

The V gene is TRBV9, the J gene TRBJ1-3; D ambiguous. The CDR3 runs to 13 residues. Germline CDR1 and CDR2: SGDLS and YYNGEE. Trimming cost V 3 bases and J 0 bases, with 4 bases left between them. CDR3 region: CASSGLSGNTIYF. The CDR3 coding sequence is TGTGCCAGCAGCGGGCTCTCTGGAAACACCATATATTTT.

This rearrangement joins TRBV6-5 to TRBJ1-1; D might be TRBD1 (5 bases). The CDR3 runs 14 residues. V shed 7 bases and J shed 4 bases, with 16 bases lying between them. Germline V gives CDR1 MNHEY, CDR2 SVGAGI. The CDR3: CASNWGQRGTEAFF. The CDR3 DNA follows: TGTGCCAGCAATTGGGGTCAAAGGGGCACTGAAGCTTTCTTT.

The chain employs TRBV24-1 and TRBJ1-2; 10 bases match TRBD1. After removal of 4 bases from V and 8 bases from J, the junction contained 9 bases not matched to a gene. There are 15 residues in the CDR3. Germline-derived CDR1 and CDR2 are KGHDR and SFDVKD. The CDR3 here is CATSDSYRTGGGYTF. As DNA, the CDR3 is TGTGCCACCAGTGACTCCTACCGGACAGGGGGAGGCTACACCTTC.

In its sample, this clone was seen once. The chain employs TRBV19 and TRBJ1-3, with D tentatively TRBD1 (5 bases). There are 13 residues in the CDR3. Germline CDR1 is LNHDA and CDR2 is SQIVND (reference sequence). The V gene lost 6 bases and the J gene lost 0 bases, with 6 bases spanning the gap. CDR3 nucleotide sequence: TGTGCCAGTAGAGACAGCTCTGGAAACACCATATATTTT. It encodes CASRDSSGNTIYF. The entire variable domain, with the rest obtained from reference TRBV19 and TRBJ1-3, is as follows: DGGITQSPKYLFRKEGQNVTLSCEQNLNHDAMYWYRQDPGQGLRLIYYSQIVNDFQKGDIAEGYSVSREKKESFPLTVTSAQKNPTAFYLCASRDSSGNTIYFGEGSWLTVV.

The chain links TRBV6-5 to TRBJ1-1, with 8 bases identical to TRBD1. Trimming took 2 bases from V and 1 from J; bases not matched to a gene: 3. CDR3 length: 15 residues. Looked up from germline, CDR1 is MNHEY and CDR2 is SVGAGI. CDR3 sequence: CASSYVGQGNTEAFF. CDR3 in DNA: TGTGCCAGCAGTTACGTCGGACAGGGGAACACTGAAGCTTTCTTT.